What follows is one TCR beta chain and its context. What it recognizes is unknown. Primers: 60 Vbeta forward and 13 Jbeta reverse. Some clones are missing from TCRdb's copy, which holds only in-frame ones; the method was immunoSEQ multiplex PCR. The sample has under 150,000 clones, over 70% seen once. V was pared by 5 bases and J by 6 bases, with 20 bases between. Germline CDR1 reads SGHAT; CDR2 reads FQNNGV. The CDR3 is 16 amino acids. This entry is derived from a study of cytomegalovirus exposure and HLA in healthy donors. General observations from the study: The presence/absence work took it that sequencing depth was about the same across donors.

The source is a woman aged 40 to 50 in good health and CMV-seronegative. This chain connects TRBV11-2 to TRBJ1-5; D might be TRBD1 (6 bases). The sequenced sample was PBMCs. The CDR3 DNA reads as TGTGCCAGCAGCCCTACCACAGGGCTAGTTAGTCAGCCCCAGCATTTT. Its protein product is CASSPTTGLVSQPQHF.